One and the same sample provided the 32 T cell receptor beta chains below, sequenced in a study of monozygotic twins with inflammatory bowel disease. TCRdb reprocessed the 5' RACE reads; each CDR3 protein has one entry and no DNA is given. Its listing shows hundreds of thousands of distinct CDR3 sequences. The sample taken for sequencing was blood. These receptor sequences come from a human donor with ulcerative colitis or Crohn's disease, or a healthy co-twin of an affected twin (not recorded which).

The genes are TRBV20-1 and TRBJ2-1; TCRdb proposes TRBD2, but this gene call is untestable without DNA. The CDR3 is 14 residues long. Germline V gene lookup returns CDR1 DFQATT and CDR2 SNEGSKA (reference sequence). The CDR3 loop is CSLPTSGRPFEQFF.

The chain employs TRBV10-3 and TRBJ1-1; TCRdb's D call of TRBD1 is untestable without DNA. The CDR3 has 14 residues. The germline gives CDR1 ENHRY, CDR2 SYGVKD. The CDR3 loop reads CAIRTGTVNTEAFF.

This rearrangement joins TRBV12-3 or TRBV12-4 to TRBJ1-2; the TCRdb D gene call, TRBD1, has no DNA to confirm it. This CDR3 is built from 14 residues. This CDR3 is CASSPQGAGYGYTF.

This rearrangement joins TRBV21-1 to TRBJ2-5; the TRBD1 assignment by TCRdb is unverifiable without DNA. TRBV21-1 is labeled a pseudogene. The CDR3 runs to 18 residues. CDR3 protein: CASSLRGTGTASQETQYF.

The chain employs TRBV12-3 or TRBV12-4 and TRBJ2-7; without DNA, the TCRdb call of TRBD2 cannot be checked. The CDR3 totals 12 residues. The CDR3 here is CASSLGAGESYF.

The chain employs TRBV5-4 and TRBJ2-1; TCRdb returns TRBD1, unconfirmable since there is no DNA. This CDR3 spans 15 amino acids. CDR1 and CDR2 from the germline V gene are SGHNT and YYREEE (reference sequence). This CDR3 reads CASSFSDWGYNEQFF. Full variable domain (outside the CDR3, taken from reference TRBV5-4 and TRBJ2-1): ETGVTQSPTHLIKTRGQQVTLRCSSQSGHNTVSWYQQALGQGPQFIFQYYREEENGRGNFPPRFSGLQFPNYSSELNVNALELDDSALYLCASSFSDWGYNEQFFGPGTRLTVL.

The chain uses TRBV2 and TRBJ2-1; the TCRdb call, TRBD1, lacks DNA for checking. Per germline, CDR1 SNHLY and CDR2 FYNNEI. This CDR3 is built from 15 residues. The CDR3 reads CASSGQGSSYNEQFF. The entire variable domain, with the rest obtained from reference TRBV2 and TRBJ2-1, is as follows: EPEVTQTPSHQVTQMGQEVILRCVPISNHLYFYWYRQILGQKVEFLVSFYNNEISEKSEIFDDQFSVERPDGSNFTLKIRSTKLEDSAMYFCASSGQGSSYNEQFFGPGTRLTVL.

The chain combines TRBV5-1 with TRBJ2-1. The germline gives CDR1 SGHRS, CDR2 YFSETQ. CDR3 length equals 14 residues. The CDR3: CASSLAGQDNEQFF.

The gene calls are TRBV20-1 and TRBJ1-2. The CDR3 has 13 residues. Looked up from germline, CDR1 is DFQATT and CDR2 is SNEGSKA (reference sequence). The CDR3: CSARDRGGYGYTF.

The rearrangement links TRBV9 to TRBJ2-7; TCRdb returns TRBD1, unconfirmable since there is no DNA. CDR1 and CDR2 (germline): SGDLS, YYNGEE. The length of the CDR3 is 15 residues. The CDR3 reads CASSVGQGKSYEQYF. Full variable domain (remainder filled in from reference TRBV9 and TRBJ2-7): DSGVTQTPKHLITATGQRVTLRCSPRSGDLSVYWYQQSLDQGLQFLIQYYNGEERAKGNILERFSAQQFPDLHSELNLSSLELGDSALYFCASSVGQGKSYEQYFGPGTRLTVT.

The chain carries TRBV5-1 and TRBJ2-1; there is no DNA to check the TCRdb D call of TRBD1. This CDR3 region has 16 residues. Germline-derived CDR1 and CDR2 are SGHRS and YFSETQ. This CDR3 reads CASSVARPGGPDEQFF.

The chain combines TRBV12-3 or TRBV12-4 with TRBJ2-7; TCRdb proposes TRBD1, but this gene call is untestable without DNA. The CDR3 totals 16 residues. The CDR3 loop reads CASSFYGTIPAYEQYF.

The chain employs TRBV12-5 and TRBJ2-3; TCRdb gives TRBD2 as the D gene, but with no DNA this cannot be confirmed. The germline V gene encodes CDR1 LGHNT and CDR2 FRNRAP. This CDR3 is built from 12 residues. The CDR3 reads CASGPAADTQYF.

The chain uses TRBV20-1 and TRBJ2-3; the TRBD2 assignment by TCRdb is unverifiable without DNA. This CDR3 is built from 14 residues. Germline CDR1 and CDR2: DFQATT and SNEGSKA (reference sequence). The CDR3 is CSASVGEDIDTQYF.

CDR3: CASSVEGGYGYTF. V usage is TRBV27 and J usage is TRBJ1-2; the TCRdb call, TRBD1, lacks DNA for checking. Germline V gene data show CDR1 as MNHEY and CDR2 as SMNVEV (reference sequence). CDR3 size: 13 residues.

V gene TRBV2 combines with J gene TRBJ2-1; the TCRdb call, TRBD1, lacks DNA for checking. The CDR3 has 14 residues. CDR1 and CDR2 (germline): SNHLY, FYNNEI. CDR3 in amino acids: CASTAWDRVYEQFF. The complete variable domain, with remaining parts taken from reference TRBV2 and TRBJ2-1, reads EPEVTQTPSHQVTQMGQEVILRCVPISNHLYFYWYRQILGQKVEFLVSFYNNEISEKSEIFDDQFSVERPDGSNFTLKIRSTKLEDSAMYFCASTAWDRVYEQFFGPGTRLTVL.

The CDR3 reads CASSFDVPGLEYNEQFF. The chain has TRBV6-5 and TRBJ2-1; TCRdb designates TRBD2, a call that cannot be tested without DNA. The CDR3 spans 17 residues. Germline V CDR1 and CDR2: MNHEY, SVGAGI.

This CDR3 reads CASYGRAGNSYGYTF. The chain combines TRBV6-1 with TRBJ1-2; the TRBD1 assignment by TCRdb is unverifiable without DNA. Germline CDR1 reads MNHNS; CDR2 reads SASEGT. This CDR3 spans 15 amino acids.

V usage is TRBV18 and J usage is TRBJ2-7; TCRdb calls TRBD1, which cannot be checked without DNA. Per the germline V gene, CDR1 is KGHSH and CDR2 is LQKENI. The CDR3 extends over 14 amino acids. The CDR3 is CARQEAGEMNEQYF.

This chain links TRBV29-1 with TRBJ1-1; TCRdb calls TRBD1, which cannot be checked without DNA. Germline V gene data show CDR1 as SQVTM and CDR2 as ANQGSEA. The CDR3 runs to 13 residues. The CDR3 reads CSVVGEWNTEAFF.

The gene calls are TRBV28 and TRBJ2-1; there is no DNA to check the TCRdb D call of TRBD2. This CDR3 has 14 amino acids. Germline-derived CDR1 and CDR2 are MDHEN and SYDVKM. The CDR3 region is CASRTGLASNEQFF.

This chain joins TRBV11-2 and TRBJ1-3; TCRdb's assignment of TRBD1 cannot be checked, as there is no DNA. This CDR3 spans 14 amino acids. From germline, CDR1 is SGHAT and CDR2 FQNNGV. The CDR3 region is CASGPGVFGNTIYF.

The chain employs TRBV20-1 and TRBJ2-7; with no DNA, the TCRdb D assignment of TRBD1 cannot be verified. The CDR3 is made up of 15 amino acids. Per the germline V gene, CDR1 is DFQATT and CDR2 is SNEGSKA (reference sequence). The CDR3 here is CSASPQRQPSYEQYF.

The chain carries TRBV29-1 and TRBJ2-1; TCRdb indicates TRBD1, and absent DNA this call remains unverified. Germline CDR1 is SQVTM and CDR2 is ANQGSEA. This CDR3 comprises 13 residues. The CDR3 loop reads CSLGGTGGNEQFF.

V gene TRBV4-1 combines with J gene TRBJ2-3; the D gene TCRdb calls, TRBD1, cannot be checked with no DNA. The CDR3 is 15 amino acids. Germline V gives CDR1 MGHRA, CDR2 YSYEKL. This chain's CDR3 is CASSQRQGGTDTQYF.

The chain combines TRBV5-1 with TRBJ1-4; TCRdb gives TRBD1 as the D gene, but with no DNA this cannot be confirmed. Germline lookup yields CDR1 SGHRS and CDR2 YFSETQ. This CDR3 has 15 residues. CDR3 region: CASSFQGATNEKLFF.

V and J are TRBV20-1 and TRBJ1-5. This CDR3 has 14 residues. Germline CDR1 and CDR2: DFQATT and SNEGSKA (reference sequence). The CDR3 region is CSAREGSGNQPQHF.

This chain uses TRBV11-3 with TRBJ2-1. From germline, CDR1 is SGHNT and CDR2 YENEEA. This CDR3 contains 12 residues. The CDR3 region is CASSLEIGEQFF.

The chain joins TRBV11-2 to TRBJ2-1; the D gene TCRdb calls, TRBD1, cannot be checked with no DNA. The germline gives CDR1 SGHAT, CDR2 FQNNGV. The CDR3 spans 14 residues. The CDR3 loop reads CASSLVPGADEQFF.

The rearrangement links TRBV28 to TRBJ2-1; the D gene TCRdb calls, TRBD2, cannot be checked with no DNA. The CDR3 has 14 residues. Germline CDR1 is MDHEN and CDR2 is SYDVKM. The CDR3 reads CASRSLEPYNEQFF.

The chain is built from TRBV19 and TRBJ2-1; TCRdb gives TRBD1 as the D gene, but with no DNA this cannot be confirmed. The CDR3 is made up of 16 amino acids. Germline loops: CDR1 LNHDA, CDR2 SQIVND (reference sequence). CDR3 loop: CASIKSGQGGFNEQFF.

This rearrangement joins TRBV5-1 to TRBJ1-4; the TCRdb call, TRBD1, lacks DNA for checking. This CDR3 is built from 16 residues. Germline V gene data show CDR1 as SGHRS and CDR2 as YFSETQ. The CDR3 loop is CASKGDYSPTNEKLFF.